These 17 T cell receptor beta chains came from one sample sequenced in a study of regulatory dendritic cells for organ transplantation. Sequenced by immunoSEQ multiplex PCR; TCRdb stores in-frame clones only, minus some. The sample carries roughly 30,000 clones, approximately 77% recorded once. What was sequenced was naive CD8+ T cells from blood. The subset is: CD45RA+ naive T cells. The receptors stem from a human donor in good health.

The J gene is TRBJ2-7, the V gene TRBV5-6; D may be TRBD1 (5 bases). Trimming pared 0 bases from V and 6 bases from J, leaving 7 bases between. This CDR3 is built from 12 residues. The germline V gene encodes CDR1 SGHDT and CDR2 YYEEEE. The DNA for the CDR3 is TGTGCCAGCAGCTTGGTCCAGGGCGAGCAGTACTTC. This gives the protein CASSLVQGEQYF.

This chain joins TRBV5-6 and TRBJ1-5; D not resolved. Germline-derived CDR1 and CDR2 are SGHDT and YYEEEE. V was pared by 0 bases and J by 3 bases, with 7 bases between. This CDR3 has 14 amino acids. The CDR3 reads CASSLDGFNQPQHF. The CDR3 DNA is TGTGCCAGCAGCTTGGACGGTTTCAATCAGCCCCAGCATTTT. The whole variable domain, filled in from reference TRBV5-6 and TRBJ1-5, reads DAGVTQSPTHLIKTRGQQVTLRCSPKSGHDTVSWYQQALGQGPQFIFQYYEEEERQRGNFPDRFSGHQFPNYSSELNVNALLLGDSALYLCASSLDGFNQPQHFGDGTRLSIL.

A word on this clone: The same CDR3 also results from other DNA sequences found in this sample. This chain connects TRBV7-9 to TRBJ2-3; D ambiguous. The CDR3 length is 13 residues. Per germline, CDR1 SEHNR and CDR2 FQNEAQ (reference sequence). Trimming pared 8 bases from V and 2 bases from J, leaving 11 bases between. For the CDR3, the DNA is TGTGCCAGCTTAGCTAGTTCCACAGATACGCAGTATTTT. Encoded protein: CASLASSTDTQYF. The full variable domain, rest sourced from reference TRBV7-9 and TRBJ2-3, is DTGVSQNPRHKITKRGQNVTFRCDPISEHNRLYWYRQTLGQGPEFLTYFQNEAQLEKSRLLSDRFSAERPKGSFSTLEIQRTEQGDSAMYLCASLASSTDTQYFGPGTRLTVL.

This chain uses TRBV5-4 with TRBJ1-3; 11 bases are a match to TRBD1. The CDR3 contains 14 residues. V shed 3 bases, J shed 12 bases, and the junction held 8 bases outside the gene matches. Germline values: CDR1 SGHNT, CDR2 YYREEE (reference sequence). Here the CDR3 reads CASSYGQGASLIYF. CDR3 bases: TGTGCCAGCAGCTACGGACAGGGGGCTAGCCTCATATATTTT. Combining the CDR3 with reference TRBV5-4 and TRBJ1-3 gives the whole variable domain ETGVTQSPTHLIKTRGQQVTLRCSSQSGHNTVSWYQQALGQGPQFIFQYYREEENGRGNFPPRFSGLQFPNYSSELNVNALELDDSALYLCASSYGQGASLIYFGEGSWLTVV.

This chain connects TRBV29-1 to TRBJ2-7; D call uncertain. The CDR3 has 12 residues. V was pared by 4 bases and J by 2 bases, with 9 bases between. The V gene's germline CDR1 is SQVTM and CDR2 ANQGSEA. The CDR3: CSVVFSTYEQYF. The CDR3 DNA sequence: TGCAGCGTTGTTTTTTCCACCTACGAGCAGTACTTC.

The CDR3 here is CASSLGLAGLYNEQFF. For the CDR3, the DNA is TGCGCCAGCAGCTTGGGACTAGCGGGGCTCTACAATGAGCAGTTCTTC. J is TRBJ2-1 and V is TRBV5-1; 11 bases are a match to TRBD2. J gave up 3 bases and V 0 bases, and 2 bases lay outside the gene matches. The CDR3 has 16 amino acids. Looked up from germline, CDR1 is SGHRS and CDR2 is YFSETQ.

The V gene is TRBV9, the J gene TRBJ1-3; D gene uncertain. There are 15 residues in the CDR3. Trimming pared 6 bases from V and 0 bases from J, leaving 13 bases between. CDR1 and CDR2 from the germline V gene are SGDLS and YYNGEE. The CDR3 reads CASTLGDNSGNTIYF. The CDR3 DNA is TGTGCCAGCACCCTGGGAGACAACTCTGGAAACACCATATATTTT.

The J gene is TRBJ1-2, the V gene TRBV9; 9 nucleotides match TRBD1. The CDR3 has 17 residues. The germline CDR1 and CDR2 sequences are SGDLS and YYNGEE. V trimming: 5 bases; J trimming: 6 bases; junction bases outside the gene matches: 17. The CDR3 DNA follows: TGTGCCAGCAGATCTAGCCTAGACAGGGGGATCGTTCATGGCTACACCTTC. As protein: CASRSSLDRGIVHGYTF. The full variable domain, its missing parts supplied by reference TRBV9 and TRBJ1-2, is DSGVTQTPKHLITATGQRVTLRCSPRSGDLSVYWYQQSLDQGLQFLIQYYNGEERAKGNILERFSAQQFPDLHSELNLSSLELGDSALYFCASRSSLDRGIVHGYTFGSGTRLTVV.

The chain combines TRBV29-1 with TRBJ2-2; D call uncertain. V lost 3 bases and J 5 bases, leaving 7 bases between the germline ends. CDR1 is SQVTM, CDR2 ANQGSEA, per germline. This CDR3 has 12 amino acids. DNA for the CDR3: TGCAGCGTTGATCTTAGTACCGGGGAGCTGTTTTTT. Translated, it gives CSVDLSTGELFF.

J is TRBJ2-2 and V is TRBV29-1; tentatively, D is TRBD2 (6 bases). Germline V gene sequence: CDR1 SQVTM, CDR2 ANQGSEA. The length of the CDR3 is 14 residues. V lost 5 bases to trimming and J lost 1 base, with 11 bases between them. This CDR3 is CSVLPEGNTGELFF. CDR3 in DNA: TGCAGCGTTCTCCCGGAGGGGAACACCGGGGAGCTGTTTTTT.

The chain has TRBV7-2 and TRBJ1-1; 9 positions match TRBD1. Germline CDR1 reads SGHTA; CDR2 reads FQGNSA. The J segment lost 8 bases and the V segment lost 3 bases, leaving 7 bases of the junction unmatched. The CDR3 totals 14 residues. The CDR3 coding sequence is TGTGCCAGCAGCTTGGGACAGGGTAAGACCGAAGCTTTCTTT. Protein: CASSLGQGKTEAFF.

The chain recombines TRBV5-5 with TRBJ2-5; the match to TRBD2 covers 10 bases. The germline gives CDR1 SGHKS, CDR2 YYEKEE (reference sequence). The junction had 5 bases not matched to a gene; V was cut back by 0 bases and J by 9 bases. This CDR3 has 14 residues. CDR3 nucleotide sequence: TGTGCCAGCAGCTTGGGTAGCGGGGGGCTATCCCAGTACTTC. The encoded protein is CASSLGSGGLSQYF. The full variable domain, completed using reference TRBV5-5 and TRBJ2-5, is DAGVTQSPTHLIKTRGQQVTLRCSPISGHKSVSWYQQVLGQGPQFIFQYYEKEERGRGNFPDRFSARQFPNYSSELNVNALLLGDSALYLCASSLGSGGLSQYFGPGTRLLVL.

The chain has TRBV7-2 and TRBJ2-2; maybe TRBD1 (6 bases). The CDR3 length is 15 residues. Germline CDR1 and CDR2: SGHTA and FQGNSA. With 2 bases removed from V and 3 bases from J, the gap between germline ends came to 10 bases. The CDR3 sequence: CASSLRGQHTGELFF. CDR3 nucleotide sequence: TGTGCCAGCAGCTTAAGGGGACAACACACCGGGGAGCTGTTTTTT.

This chain links TRBV5-4 with TRBJ2-7, with 11 bases identical to TRBD1. The CDR3 contains 16 residues. Trimming took 2 bases from V and 0 from J; bases not matched to a gene: 4. Germline CDR1 reads SGHNT; CDR2 reads YYREEE (reference sequence). CDR3 sequence reads: CASSFAGQGASYEQYF. The CDR3 coding sequence is TGTGCCAGCAGCTTTGCCGGACAGGGGGCCTCCTACGAGCAGTACTTC.

V usage is TRBV11-3 and J usage is TRBJ2-7; a possible D gene is TRBD2 (5 bases). The germline CDR1 and CDR2 sequences are SGHNT and YENEEA. The CDR3 covers 13 residues. Trimming took off 6 bases at V and 7 bases at J, with 16 bases between the two ends. The CDR3 region has the DNA TGTGCCAGCAGGTTGCCGGCGACGGGAGAGCAGTACTTC. Its protein product is CASRLPATGEQYF.

This clone was counted between two and nine times. This chain joins TRBV4-3 and TRBJ1-2; D is uncertain. Trimming removed 0 bases from V and 7 bases from J, with 15 bases in between. Germline CDR1 LGHNA, CDR2 YSLEER. The CDR3 has 15 amino acids. The CDR3 is CASSQEGEGAAGYTF. DNA for the CDR3: TGCGCCAGCAGCCAAGAAGGAGAGGGAGCGGCTGGCTACACCTTC.

This clone showed up just once. The rearrangement uses TRBV6-1 and TRBJ1-2; weak D call: TRBD1 (5 bases). In germline, CDR1 is MNHNS, CDR2 SASEGT. The CDR3 runs to 14 residues. The V gene lost 3 bases and the J gene lost 3 bases, with 11 bases spanning the gap. The CDR3 bases are TGTGCCAGCAGTGACAGGGTGCCCTACTATGGCTACACCTTC. Its protein product is CASSDRVPYYGYTF.